The 15 T cell receptor beta chains reported below all come from one sample, sequenced in a study of technical replicates of blood from four donors. Assay: immunoSEQ multiplex PCR; the TCRdb copy retains only in-frame clones and omits some. The data show about 93,000 clones, around 96% seen once. Sequencing was done on a sample of T cells isolated from PBMCs. The receptor source for this set is a human donor in good health.

This clone appeared once. This chain connects TRBV28 to TRBJ1-5; TRBD1 is a possible D gene (5 bases). CDR1 is MDHEN and CDR2 is SYDVKM in the germline V gene. Between the trimmed V and J ends, which lost 8 bases and 0 bases, there was a span of 11 bases. The CDR3 loop spans 14 amino acids. This CDR3 is CASSDTYSNQPQHF. CDR3 sequence (DNA): TGTGCCAGCTCGGACACATATAGCAATCAGCCCCAGCATTTT.

The chain couples TRBV4-1 to TRBJ2-7; 9 nucleotides align to TRBD1. CDR1 and CDR2 from the germline V gene are MGHRA and YSYEKL. V lost 5 bases to trimming and J lost 3 bases; unmatched junction nucleotides: 8. The CDR3 contains 15 residues. The CDR3 nucleotides are TGCGCCAGCAGCGGGCACCTGACAGGGGGCTACGAGCAGTACTTC. Amino acids: CASSGHLTGGYEQYF.

This sequence joins TRBV28 and TRBJ2-5; 7 nucleotides line up with TRBD2. The CDR3 is made up of 13 amino acids. V lost 5 bases and J lost 2; bases outside the gene matches: 2. Germline V CDR1 and CDR2: MDHEN, SYDVKM. For the CDR3, the DNA is TGTGCCAGCAGTAGGACTAGACAAGAGACCCAGTACTTC. It translates to CASSRTRQETQYF.

The chain has TRBV7-2 and TRBJ2-7; 9 bases are shared with TRBD1. Looked up from germline, CDR1 is SGHTA and CDR2 is FQGNSA. The CDR3 covers 14 residues. V shed 5 bases and J 6 bases; nucleotides not matched to a gene: 8. The CDR3 protein is CASSALNRGREQYF. The CDR3 nucleotides read TGTGCCAGCAGCGCGTTAAACAGGGGGCGCGAGCAGTACTTC. The whole variable domain, filled in from reference TRBV7-2 and TRBJ2-7, reads GAGVSQSPSNKVTEKGKDVELRCDPISGHTALYWYRQSLGQGLEFLIYFQGNSAPDKSGLPSDRFSAERTGGSVSTLTIQRTQQEDSAVYLCASSALNRGREQYFGPGTRLTVT.

The CDR3 region has the DNA TGTGCCAGCAGCTTTCTTACGGGAGGGGTAGACACAGATACGCAGTATTTT. This sequence encodes CASSFLTGGVDTDTQYF. The V gene is TRBV7-9, the J gene TRBJ2-3; 8 nucleotides match TRBD2. The V segment lost 3 bases and the J segment 2 bases; nucleotides outside the gene matches: 10. Germline V gives CDR1 SEHNR, CDR2 FQNEAQ (reference sequence). The CDR3 runs to 17 residues.

The J gene is TRBJ1-2, the V gene TRBV19, with D possibly TRBD1 on 6 matching bases. The CDR3 spans 13 residues. Germline-derived CDR1 and CDR2 are LNHDA and SQIVND (reference sequence). Trimming removed 5 bases from V and 6 bases from J, with 13 bases in between. The CDR3 spells CASSPLDSHGYTF. DNA for the CDR3: TGTGCCAGTAGTCCCCTGGACAGTCATGGCTACACCTTC.

The gene calls are TRBV19 and TRBJ1-5, with 7 nucleotides matching TRBD1. The germline CDR1 and CDR2 sequences are LNHDA and SQIVND (reference sequence). V lost 11 bases to trimming and J lost 1 base; unmatched junction nucleotides: 8. This CDR3 has 14 amino acids. The CDR3 DNA sequence: TGTGCCTCAAGAGACAGGGTAAGCAATCAGCCCCAGCATTTT. Translating gives CASRDRVSNQPQHF. Full variable domain (outside the CDR3, taken from reference TRBV19 and TRBJ1-5): DGGITQSPKYLFRKEGQNVTLSCEQNLNHDAMYWYRQDPGQGLRLIYYSQIVNDFQKGDIAEGYSVSREKKESFPLTVTSAQKNPTAFYLCASRDRVSNQPQHFGDGTRLSIL.

The rearrangement joins TRBV5-5 to TRBJ2-5; the match to TRBD2 covers 9 bases. The CDR3 totals 16 residues. Germline CDR1 and CDR2: SGHKS and YYEKEE (reference sequence). The V gene end was trimmed by 1 base and the J gene end by 5 bases; junction bases not matched to a gene: 9. The CDR3 sequence: CASSLFRGGARETQYF. As DNA, the CDR3 is TGTGCCAGCAGCTTGTTTCGCGGGGGGGCCAGGGAGACCCAGTACTTC.

As concerns this clone: The sample carries other DNA sequences with the same CDR3. The rearrangement uses TRBV5-1 and TRBJ2-5, with 10 bases identical to TRBD2. The CDR3 has 13 residues. The germline V gene encodes CDR1 SGHRS and CDR2 YFSETQ. Losses at the gene ends were 8 bases for V and 0 bases for J; bases not matched to a gene: 1. CDR3 protein: CASSGGYQETQYF. The CDR3 DNA reads TGCGCCAGTAGCGGGGGGTACCAAGAGACCCAGTACTTC.

V gene TRBV6-5 combines with J gene TRBJ1-4; 9 bases line up with TRBD1. The ends lost 5 bases at V and 8 bases at J; junction bases unmatched: 6. Germline V gives CDR1 MNHEY, CDR2 SVGAGI. The CDR3 is 14 amino acids. CDR3 loop: CASSRQGEKEKLFF. In DNA form, the CDR3 reads TGTGCCAGCAGTCGACAGGGGGAGAAAGAAAAACTGTTTTTT.

This chain joins TRBV30 and TRBJ1-3; possibly TRBD1 for D (5 bases). Trimming stripped 3 bases from V and 4 bases from J, with 16 bases between. The CDR3 has 15 amino acids. Looked up from germline, CDR1 is GTSNPN and CDR2 is SVGIG (reference sequence). CDR3 loop: CAWSGGRAGGNTIYF. The CDR3 coding sequence is TGTGCCTGGAGCGGGGGGAGGGCAGGAGGAAACACCATATATTTT.

This clone has a single count. The gene calls are TRBV6-5 and TRBJ2-7; 7 bases are shared with TRBD2. From germline, CDR1 is MNHEY and CDR2 SVGAGI. V lost 4 bases, J lost 6 bases, and 6 bases stayed unmatched. The length of the CDR3 is 13 residues. CDR3 region: CASSSPTSSEQYF. In nucleotides, the CDR3 is TGTGCCAGCAGTTCCCCGACTAGCTCCGAGCAGTACTTC.

The rearrangement links TRBV25-1 to TRBJ2-3, with 7 bases aligning to TRBD2. V shed 4 bases, J shed 4 bases, and the junction held 2 bases outside the gene matches. CDR1 is MGHDK and CDR2 is SYGVNS in the germline V gene. CDR3 size: 13 residues. The CDR3 DNA reads as TGTGCCAGCAGTGCGGGAGGTTCAGATACGCAGTATTTT. This codes for CASSAGGSDTQYF.

The CDR3 spells CASSLAGPSGGYEQYF. The CDR3 DNA reads TGCGCCAGCAGCTTGGCGGGACCTAGCGGGGGCTACGAGCAGTACTTC. The chain recombines TRBV5-1 with TRBJ2-7; TRBD2 matches 10 bases. CDR1 and CDR2 from the germline V gene are SGHRS and YFSETQ. The CDR3 is made up of 16 amino acids. Trimming removed 0 bases from V and 3 bases from J; junction bases left unmatched: 6.

V gene TRBV5-1 combines with J gene TRBJ1-5; TRBD1 agrees at 12 bases. CDR3 length equals 17 residues. The junction had 5 bases not matched to a gene; V was cut back by 4 bases and J by 0 bases. In germline, CDR1 is SGHRS, CDR2 YFSETQ. DNA of the CDR3: TGCGCCAGCAGCGCGGGGACAGGGGGCTATAGCAATCAGCCCCAGCATTTT. Translating gives CASSAGTGGYSNQPQHF.